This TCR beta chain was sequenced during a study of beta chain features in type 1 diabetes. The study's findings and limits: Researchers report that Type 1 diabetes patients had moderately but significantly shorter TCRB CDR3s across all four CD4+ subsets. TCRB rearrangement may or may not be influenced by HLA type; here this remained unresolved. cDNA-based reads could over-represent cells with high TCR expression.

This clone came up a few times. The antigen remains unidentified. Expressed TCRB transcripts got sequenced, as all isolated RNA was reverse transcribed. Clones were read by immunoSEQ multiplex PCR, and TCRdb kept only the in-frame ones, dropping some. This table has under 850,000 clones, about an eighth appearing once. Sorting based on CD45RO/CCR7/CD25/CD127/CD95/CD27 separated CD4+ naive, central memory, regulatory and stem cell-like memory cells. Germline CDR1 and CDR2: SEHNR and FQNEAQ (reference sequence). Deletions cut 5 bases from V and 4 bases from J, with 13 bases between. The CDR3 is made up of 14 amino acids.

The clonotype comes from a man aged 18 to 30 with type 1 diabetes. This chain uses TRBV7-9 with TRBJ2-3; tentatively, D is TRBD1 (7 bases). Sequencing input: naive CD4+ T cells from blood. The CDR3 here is CASSRGTEPDTQYF. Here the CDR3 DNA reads TGTGCCAGCAGCCGGGGGACAGAACCAGATACGCAGTATTTT.